This TCR beta chain is drawn from a study of a mutant IDH1 vaccine in newly diagnosed glioma. Study details: Vaccination began 4-6 weeks post radiotherapy alone, or with temozolomide cycles.

Study conclusions and caveats: Patients mounted vaccine-induced immune responses in about 92% of cases.

The CDR3 loop spans 18 amino acids. CDR1 and CDR2 (germline): MNHEY, SMNVEV (reference sequence). J lost 0 bases, V lost 6 bases, and 9 bases had no gene match. Specified time point: week 35, safety follow-up. Mutant IDH1 20-mer peptide, at 300 ug, made up each vaccine dose, with topical imiquimod. Donor tumors were new WHO grade 3 or 4 IDH1-mutant, ATRX-lost astrocytomas. This clone was counted only a few times. Its target is not known. Method: immunoSEQ multiplex PCR; TCRdb's copy keeps in-frame clones and lacks some. The sample shows roughly 52,000 clones, 75% to 85% of them seen only once. The chain joins TRBV27 to TRBJ2-6, with 9 bases lining up with TRBD2. Sequenced material: PBMCs, taken from a glioma patient whose treatment included an IDH1 peptide vaccine. The clonotype originates from a man aged 35 to 55 with glioma. The CDR3 loop reads CASRFLAGSDSGANVLTF. In DNA form, the CDR3 reads TGTGCCAGCAGGTTCCTAGCGGGATCCGACTCTGGGGCCAACGTCCTGACTTTC.